This section outlines one T cell receptor (beta chain) sequence together with its context. Its antigen is still unknown. The input lacks base qualities; no much larger clone sits a single base away. The CDR3 sequence holds 14 residues, the cysteine and phenylalanine included. Only the CDR3 portion is preserved as DNA: 42 bases, with reading frame beginning at the first base. CDR1 and CDR2, per the germline V gene, are MNHEY and SVGAGI. Trimming takes 2 bases off V and 7 bases off J; junction bases not matched to a gene: 6. The cohort was made up of 500 to 800 healthy bone marrow donors. At the time of sampling, all cohort members were nominally healthy, though unrecorded immune exposures were likely present. The donor tested CMV seropositive, placing the donor among the 289 seropositive members of the cohort. A peripheral blood sample was collected from each donor, and TCR beta sequencing was performed on peripheral blood mononuclear cells. Genomic DNA was extracted from the blood cell samples with the Qiagen DNeasy Blood Extraction Kit.

These data come from a study of cytomegalovirus exposure and HLA in healthy donors (dated by TCRdb to the late 2010s). Notes on the research overall: An earlier analysis of roughly 630 of the donors reported approximately 300 Gb of sequence data and about 100 million unique TCR beta sequences from some 180 million T cells. The study used immunosequencing to profile the T cell repertoires of 670 or so subjects and linked those repertoires to cytomegalovirus serostatus. A separate validation cohort of 90 to 150 different subjects was used in addition to the approximately 640-subject first cohort. Several DR-DQ haplotypes were handled as single units for association and clustering because linkage in the cohort was strong. All discovery cohort repertoires had been generated on a single sequencing platform. The genetic ancestry cluster associated with self-reported Caucasian donors included over 80% of the roughly 400 genotyped donors. Typing coverage differed by locus: A, B, C, DRB1 and DQB1 were typed in roughly 629-630 donors, DQA1 in about 560, DPA1 in some 610, and DPB1 in roughly 470. Alongside the repertoire data, information on donor age, sex, ethnicity and CMV serostatus was compiled. The study aimed to test whether cataloging public T cell receptors could reveal signatures of past pathogen exposure. An earlier analysis of more than 450 of the donors used high-throughput TCR beta sequencing to judge whether each TCR beta V gene segment behaved as functional or pseudogenic. The study combined high-throughput TCR immunosequencing, statistical association of individual TCRs with disease status, and machine learning to predict cytomegalovirus infection status. Class I and class II HLA loci were covered by the typing at four-digit resolution. Rather than using new phenotypic data, the later analysis identified candidate immune exposures from TCR beta sequences and from how often those sequences occurred across donors. An early release that covered approximately 600 HLA-typed donors contained approximately 300 gigabases of sequencing data and around 80 million unique TCR sequences. Among 300 to 500 genotyped donors of the cohort, an average of roughly 230,000 unique TCR beta nucleotide sequences was sequenced per donor, of which roughly 17% were non-productive. In a later analysis, previously published TCR beta repertoires from about 670 donors were re-analyzed and high-resolution HLA genotyping was added so that TCR occurrence patterns could be studied. In a later genetic analysis, genome-wide SNP genotypes for about 55% of the roughly 670 donors were used, and that subset was treated as a discovery cohort. What the research found in general, with its limitations: In vitro tests confirmed that a few of the cytomegalovirus-associated TCR beta chains recognize cytomegalovirus antigens. Because the 87-base-pair reads could not distinguish some IMGT-functional V segments, including TRBV6-2 and TRBV6-3, those segments were excluded. A group of highly shared sequence variants was considered likely to be a technical artifact of the sequencing pipeline. Compared with the roughly 700-donor mean, donors in an Asian-associated ancestry cluster had fewer N-insertions in productive TCRs, according to a later genetic analysis. For the cohort, immune exposure information was limited to CMV serostatus. The classifier was reported to diagnose cytomegalovirus status with high specificity and sensitivity in both the original cohort and the validation cohort. Strong co-occurrence of HLA alleles, especially DR and DQ, made assigning TCR associations to individual alleles difficult. Correlated functional status among segregating V segments might be attributable to linkage disequilibrium, but an unknown experimental factor could not be ruled out. A later genetic analysis associated a missense DCLRE1C variant with V-gene and J-gene trimming of TCR beta chains, and an independent cohort replicated the association. In a later analysis, most CMV-associated TCR beta chains were found to appear HLA-restricted, with HLA associations seemingly driven largely by CMV exposure. Roughly uniform sequencing depth across donors was assumed in presence/absence analyses, although this assumption may not hold. In a later analysis, the rate of TCR association differed among HLA loci, with DRB1 alleles having the most associated TCRs and HLA-C alleles having the fewest. HLA typing was unavailable for some donors at each locus, so association tests used only the typed subset. A later analysis found that HLA-associated TCR beta chains were more clonally expanded and had lower generation probabilities than equally common non-associated chains. Only TCR beta chains were sequenced in this cohort, and the absence of alpha or paired-chain data limited detectable features. A further reported finding was that TCR beta sequences accurately predicted the HLA-A and HLA-B alleles for most subjects in the first cohort. The authors suggested that the approach could potentially be generalized to other disease states and immunological phenotypes. A total of around 150 TCR beta chains were listed by the study as associated with cytomegalovirus. Most TCR sequences were observed very rarely across donors, whereas some public TCRs were present in many individuals. In a later analysis, several top co-occurrence clusters were reported to appear linked to parvovirus B19, influenza, CMV and Epstein-Barr virus. The earlier analysis of 450 to 700 of the donors excluded some 15 rarely observed V segments, including chromosome 9 orphons, because counts were too low. Specific HLA alleles were associated with 15,000 to 20,000 TCR beta sequences at a false discovery rate of 0.05 in a later analysis. In an earlier analysis of some 550 of the donors, most TCR beta V segments were observed in productive rearrangements about 87% or about 30% of the time, broadly matching IMGT annotations.

Library preparation employed the immunoSEQ multiplex PCR assay. For the multiplex PCR, a mixture combining 60 forward primers for TCR Vbeta segments and 13 reverse primers for TCR Jbeta segments was used. A multiplex PCR assay on genomic DNA amplified the CDR3 region of rearranged TCR beta genes. On the Illumina HiSeq System, the amplified TCR beta libraries were sequenced as 87-base-pair reads. As for the authors' bioinformatics: In a later analysis, 70 million to 95 million unique TCR beta chains were counted across the 500 to 700 repertoires, and some 10 million of these chains were shared by at least two donors. To remove PCR and sequencing errors, raw reads were error-corrected and collapsed into unique sequences using a nearest-neighbor algorithm that merged closely related sequences. V, D and J gene segments were assigned by aligning CDR3 sequences to IMGT reference sequences. For a sequence to be retained, a match of at least six nucleotides was required to both a V gene segment and a J gene segment. A rearrangement counted as productive if the CDR3 had no stop codons and remained in frame with V and J, and every other rearrangement counted as non-productive. CDR3 was defined by IMGT convention, running from the second conserved V-encoded cysteine to the conserved J-encoded phenylalanine. In an earlier analysis of approximately 590 of the donors, sequences lacking an unambiguous match to a single V gene segment were excluded. An earlier analysis of approximately 590 of the donors called V segments functional above 56.7% productive rearrangements and segregating when the between-donor standard deviation exceeded 5%. A statistical classification framework was built for diagnosing cytomegalovirus status from the catalog of TCR beta chain sequences. In a later analysis, V and J genes were assigned by comparing TCR nucleotide sequences against IMGT/GENE-DB human TR gene sequences. The TCRdist pipeline was used in a later analysis to assign CDR3 sequences and most-parsimonious VDJ recombination scenarios. In a later analysis, each TCR beta chain was defined by its CDR3 amino acid sequence together with its V-gene family, and reads lacking a unique V-gene family were excluded. To address suspected cross-contamination and a sequencing artifact, a later analysis removed over 500 highly shared, low-generation-probability nucleotide sequences. In a later analysis, a clonal expansion index for each public chain was calculated from normalized within-repertoire ranks of inferred template counts. In a later analysis, generation probabilities were computed using a VDJ recombination model fitted to out-of-frame rearrangements, and the results were checked against IGoR. A later analysis scored TCR-TCR, TCR-HLA and TCR-CMV co-occurrence with hypergeometric tests, applying a repertoire-size bias correction to TCR pairs. To estimate false discovery rates, a later analysis permuted the HLA or CMV assignments 20 times. In a later analysis, co-occurring TCRs were grouped using DBSCAN, with TCRdist sequence similarity added in when clustering inside HLA-allele-positive subsets. For co-occurrence clustering, repertoires with fewer than 30,000 or more than 120,000 public chains were excluded, along with roughly 5 repertoires with anomalous nucleotide sharing. TCRdb took over this immuneACCESS table, retaining in-frame rearrangements with V and J assigned. Such tables are incomplete; in checked studies, under half of the missing clones stem from an unresolved V gene, and the remainder is unexplained. That table furnishes V, J and clone size, whereas the DNA furnished D and trimming. Recorded for this sample are some 130,000 clones; about 78% of them occurred a single time. Of the sample, around 4.2% is held by the ten largest clones.

The V and J genes are TRBV6-5 and TRBJ1-2; 8 bases in the junction line up with TRBD1. The source is a man aged 50-60 years in good health and CMV-seropositive. Material for sequencing was PBMCs. The CDR3 protein: CASSYEDRVGGYTF. Here is the DNA: TGTGCCAGCAGTTACGAGGACAGGGTGGGTGGCTACACCTTC.